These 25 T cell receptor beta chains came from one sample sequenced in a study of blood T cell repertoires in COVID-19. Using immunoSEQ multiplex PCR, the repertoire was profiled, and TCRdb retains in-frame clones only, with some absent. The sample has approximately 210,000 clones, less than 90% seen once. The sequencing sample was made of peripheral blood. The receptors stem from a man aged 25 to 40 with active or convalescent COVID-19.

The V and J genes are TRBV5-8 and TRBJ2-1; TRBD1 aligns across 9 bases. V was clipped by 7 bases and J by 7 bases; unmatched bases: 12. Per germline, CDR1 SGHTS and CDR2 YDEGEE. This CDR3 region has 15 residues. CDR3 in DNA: TGTGCCAGCCATACGGACAGGGGCCCTCCAAATGAGCAGTTCTTC. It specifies CASHTDRGPPNEQFF.

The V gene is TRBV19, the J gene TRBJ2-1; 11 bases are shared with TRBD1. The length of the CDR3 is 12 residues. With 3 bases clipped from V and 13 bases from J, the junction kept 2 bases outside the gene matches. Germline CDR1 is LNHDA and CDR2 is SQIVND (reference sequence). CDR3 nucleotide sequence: TGTGCCAGTAGTATCCGGACAGGGGGCCAGTTCTTC. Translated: CASSIRTGGQFF.

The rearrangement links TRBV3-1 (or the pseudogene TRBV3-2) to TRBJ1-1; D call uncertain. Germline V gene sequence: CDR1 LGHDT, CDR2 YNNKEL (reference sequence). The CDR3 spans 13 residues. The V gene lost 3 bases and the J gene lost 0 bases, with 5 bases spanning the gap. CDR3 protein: CASSQEVNTEAFF. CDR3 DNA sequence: TGTGCCAGCAGCCAGGAGGTGAACACTGAAGCTTTCTTT.

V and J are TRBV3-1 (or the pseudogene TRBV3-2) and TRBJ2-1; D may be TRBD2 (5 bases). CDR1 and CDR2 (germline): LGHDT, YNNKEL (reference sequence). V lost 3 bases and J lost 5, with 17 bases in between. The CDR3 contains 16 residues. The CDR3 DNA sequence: TGTGCCAGCAGCCACGTGGTGGGAGACCCGAACAATGAGCAGTTCTTC. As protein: CASSHVVGDPNNEQFF.

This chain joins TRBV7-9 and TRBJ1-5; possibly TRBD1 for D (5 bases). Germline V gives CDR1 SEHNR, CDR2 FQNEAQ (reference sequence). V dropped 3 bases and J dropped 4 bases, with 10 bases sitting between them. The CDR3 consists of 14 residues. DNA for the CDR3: TGTGCCAGCAGCTTTGAAGGGGCGAATCAGCCCCAGCATTTT. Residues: CASSFEGANQPQHF.

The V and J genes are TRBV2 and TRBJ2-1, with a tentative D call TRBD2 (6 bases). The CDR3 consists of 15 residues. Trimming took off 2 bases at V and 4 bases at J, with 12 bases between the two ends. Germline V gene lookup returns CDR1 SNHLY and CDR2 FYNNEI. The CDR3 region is CASSEFWGEYNEQFF. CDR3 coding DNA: TGTGCCAGCAGTGAATTCTGGGGGGAATACAATGAGCAGTTCTTC.

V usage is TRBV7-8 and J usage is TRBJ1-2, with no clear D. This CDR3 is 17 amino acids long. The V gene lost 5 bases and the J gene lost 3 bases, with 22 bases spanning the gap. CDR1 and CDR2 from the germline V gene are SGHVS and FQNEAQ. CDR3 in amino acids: CASSPTHSRGIDYGYTF. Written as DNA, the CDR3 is TGTGCCAGCAGCCCAACCCATTCCCGAGGTATTGACTATGGCTACACCTTC.

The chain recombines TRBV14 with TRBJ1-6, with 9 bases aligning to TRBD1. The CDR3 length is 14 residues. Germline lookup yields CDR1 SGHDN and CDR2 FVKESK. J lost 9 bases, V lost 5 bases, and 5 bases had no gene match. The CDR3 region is CASSWGQGTSPLHF. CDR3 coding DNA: TGTGCCAGCAGCTGGGGACAGGGTACTTCACCCCTCCACTTT.

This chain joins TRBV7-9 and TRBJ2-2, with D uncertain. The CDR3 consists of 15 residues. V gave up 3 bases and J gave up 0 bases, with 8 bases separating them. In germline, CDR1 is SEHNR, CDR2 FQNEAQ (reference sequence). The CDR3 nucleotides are TGTGCCAGCAGCTTGCGAGTACCGAACACCGGGGAGCTGTTTTTT. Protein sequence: CASSLRVPNTGELFF.

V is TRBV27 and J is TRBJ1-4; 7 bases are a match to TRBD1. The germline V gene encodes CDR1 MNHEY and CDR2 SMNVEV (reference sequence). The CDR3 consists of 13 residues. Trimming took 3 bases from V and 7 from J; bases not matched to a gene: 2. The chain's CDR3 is CASSFQGGEKLFF. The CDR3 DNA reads TGTGCCAGCAGTTTTCAGGGGGGTGAAAAACTGTTTTTT.

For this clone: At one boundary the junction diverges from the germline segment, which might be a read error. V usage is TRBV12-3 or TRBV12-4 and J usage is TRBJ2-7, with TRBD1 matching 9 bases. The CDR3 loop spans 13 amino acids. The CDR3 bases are TGTGCCAGCACCTTCCGTCCGGGACAGGGTGTGCACTTC. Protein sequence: CASTFRPGQGVHF.

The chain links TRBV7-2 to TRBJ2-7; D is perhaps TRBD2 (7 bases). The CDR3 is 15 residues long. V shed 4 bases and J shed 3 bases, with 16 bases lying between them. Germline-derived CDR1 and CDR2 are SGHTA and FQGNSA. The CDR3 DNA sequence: TGTGCCAGCAGCTATCAGCAGGGAGGGGGCTACGAGCAGTACTTC. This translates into CASSYQQGGGYEQYF.

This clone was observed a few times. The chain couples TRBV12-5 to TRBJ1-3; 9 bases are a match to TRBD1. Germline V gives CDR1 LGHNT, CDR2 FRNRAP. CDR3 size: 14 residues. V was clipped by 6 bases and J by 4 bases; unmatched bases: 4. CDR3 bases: TGTGCTAGTGGCCGGGGACAGGGAGGAAACACCATATATTTT. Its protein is CASGRGQGGNTIYF.

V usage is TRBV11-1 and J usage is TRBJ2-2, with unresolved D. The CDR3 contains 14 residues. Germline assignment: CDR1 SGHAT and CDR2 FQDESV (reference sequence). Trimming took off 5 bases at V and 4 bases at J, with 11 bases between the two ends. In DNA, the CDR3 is TGTGCCAGCAGCCTCGCCGCAGGCACCGGGGAGCTGTTTTTT. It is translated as CASSLAAGTGELFF.

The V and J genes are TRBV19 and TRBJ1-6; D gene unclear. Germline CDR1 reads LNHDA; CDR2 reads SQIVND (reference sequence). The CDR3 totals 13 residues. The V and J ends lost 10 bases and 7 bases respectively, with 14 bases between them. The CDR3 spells CATSGLKNSPLHF. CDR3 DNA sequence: TGTGCCACCTCCGGACTGAAGAATTCACCCCTCCACTTT.

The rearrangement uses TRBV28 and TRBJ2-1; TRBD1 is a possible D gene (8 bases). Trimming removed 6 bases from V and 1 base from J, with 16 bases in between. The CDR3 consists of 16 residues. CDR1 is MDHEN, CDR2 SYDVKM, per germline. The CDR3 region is CASRFTGGVSYNEQFF. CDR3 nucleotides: TGTGCCAGCAGATTCACAGGGGGGGTATCCTACAATGAGCAGTTCTTC.

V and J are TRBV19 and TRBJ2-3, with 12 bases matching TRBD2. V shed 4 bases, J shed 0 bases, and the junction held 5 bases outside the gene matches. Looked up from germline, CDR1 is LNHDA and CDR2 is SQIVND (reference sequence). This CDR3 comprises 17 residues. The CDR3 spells CASSTRTSGASTDTQYF. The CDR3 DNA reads TGTGCCAGTAGTACCAGGACTAGCGGGGCAAGCACAGATACGCAGTATTTT.

The CDR3 here is CASSLDRVGYTF. The CDR3 DNA follows: TGTGCCAGCAGCCTTGACAGGGTTGGCTACACCTTC. This chain links TRBV12-3 or TRBV12-4 with TRBJ1-2, with 7 nucleotides matching TRBD1. The ends lost 6 bases at V and 7 bases at J; junction bases unmatched: 5. The CDR3 contains 12 residues.

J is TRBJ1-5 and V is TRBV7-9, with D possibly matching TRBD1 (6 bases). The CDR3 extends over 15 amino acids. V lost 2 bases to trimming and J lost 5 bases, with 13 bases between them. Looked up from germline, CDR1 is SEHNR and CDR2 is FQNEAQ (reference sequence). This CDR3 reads CASSLPSGEDQPQHF. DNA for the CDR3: TGTGCCAGCAGCTTACCGTCAGGGGAAGATCAGCCCCAGCATTTT. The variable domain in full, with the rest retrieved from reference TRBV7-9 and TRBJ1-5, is DTGVSQNPRHKITKRGQNVTFRCDPISEHNRLYWYRQTLGQGPEFLTYFQNEAQLEKSRLLSDRFSAERPKGSFSTLEIQRTEQGDSAMYLCASSLPSGEDQPQHFGDGTRLSIL.

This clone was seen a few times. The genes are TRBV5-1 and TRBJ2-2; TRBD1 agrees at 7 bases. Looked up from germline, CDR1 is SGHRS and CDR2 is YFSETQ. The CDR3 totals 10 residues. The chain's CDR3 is CVWDSGELFF. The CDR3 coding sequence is TGCGTGTGGGACAGCGGGGAGCTGTTTTTT.

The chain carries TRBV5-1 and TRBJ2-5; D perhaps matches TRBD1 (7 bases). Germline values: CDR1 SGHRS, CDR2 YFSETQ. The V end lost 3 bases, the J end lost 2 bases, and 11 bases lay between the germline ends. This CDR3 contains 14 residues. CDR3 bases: TGCGCCAGCAGCTACCCAGGGGGGCAAGAGACCCAGTACTTC. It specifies CASSYPGGQETQYF.

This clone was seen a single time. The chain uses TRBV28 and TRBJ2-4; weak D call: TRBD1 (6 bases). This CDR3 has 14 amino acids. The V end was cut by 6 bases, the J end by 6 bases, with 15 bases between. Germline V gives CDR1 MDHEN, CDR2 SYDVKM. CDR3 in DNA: TGTGCCAGCAGCCAACCAGGGACATCAAACATTCAGTACTTC. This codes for CASSQPGTSNIQYF.

The CDR3 loop reads CASSLVAGDRANQPQHF. CDR3 coding DNA: TGTGCCAGCAGCTTAGTAGCGGGAGACAGGGCCAATCAGCCCCAGCATTTT. V usage is TRBV7-8 and J usage is TRBJ1-5, with 7 bases that match TRBD1. Germline values: CDR1 SGHVS, CDR2 FQNEAQ. Trimming removed 1 base from V and 3 bases from J; junction bases left unmatched: 9. The CDR3 spans 17 residues.

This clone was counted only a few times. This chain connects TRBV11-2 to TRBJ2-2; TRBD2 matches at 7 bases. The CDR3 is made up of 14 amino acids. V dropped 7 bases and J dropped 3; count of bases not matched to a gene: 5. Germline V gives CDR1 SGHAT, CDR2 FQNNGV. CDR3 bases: TGTGCCAGCAACTGGGGAGGGCACACCGGGGAGCTGTTTTTT. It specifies CASNWGGHTGELFF.

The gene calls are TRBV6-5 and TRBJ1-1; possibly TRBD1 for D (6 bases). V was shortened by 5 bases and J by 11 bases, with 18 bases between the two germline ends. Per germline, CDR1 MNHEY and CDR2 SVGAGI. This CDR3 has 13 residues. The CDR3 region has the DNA TGTGCCAGCAGTCCACACAGGGAGTCAGGGGCTTTCTTT. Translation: CASSPHRESGAFF.